These 3 T cell receptor beta chains were all obtained from the same sample, sequenced in a study of human T cells and chemical hapten exposure. TCRdb reprocessed the RACE reads with MiXCR, giving one entry per CDR3 protein. The sample records some 300,000 distinct CDR3 sequences, 5.5% being singletons. Indicated time point: pre-sensitization, week 0. Treatment: therapeutic diphenylcyclopropenone sensitization with weekly scalp DPC. Sequencing used whole blood, obtained in connection with sensitization to the hapten diphenylcyclopropenone (DPC). Receptors were obtained from a young woman with alopecia areata. Some clones in this sample may be carry-over from other donors' samples.

This clonotype has more than one count but fewer than ten. The chain links TRBV20-1 to TRBJ1-6, with D perhaps matching TRBD1 (6 bases). CDR1 DFQATT and CDR2 SNEGSKA come from the germline V gene (reference sequence). CDR3 length equals 14 residues. The V gene lost 4 bases and the J gene lost 5 bases, with 12 bases spanning the gap. The CDR3 DNA is TGCAGTGCTACGAAGAGGGGGAATAATTCACCCCTCCACTTT. This codes for CSATKRGNNSPLHF.

Ten or more counts support this clonotype. The chain uses TRBV6-4 and TRBJ1-3, with D uncertain. The ends were cut back, 3 bases at V and 6 bases at J, with 12 bases in the middle. Germline CDR1 reads MRHNA; CDR2 reads SNTAGT. The CDR3 is made up of 14 amino acids. Here the CDR3 DNA reads TGTGCCAGCAGTGATTCAGCTTTTCTAAACACCATATATTTT. Its protein product is CASSDSAFLNTIYF.

This clonotype occurred a few times. The chain joins TRBV18 to TRBJ2-1; maybe TRBD2 (6 bases). CDR3 length equals 13 residues. Per germline, CDR1 KGHSH and CDR2 LQKENI. V was trimmed by 4 bases and J by 3 bases, leaving 7 bases between them. The CDR3 region has the DNA TGTGCCAGCTCACAGGACTACTACAATGAGCAGTTCTTC. Residues: CASSQDYYNEQFF.